Below, 20 T cell receptor beta chains from the same sample are listed, as sequenced in a study of blood T cell repertoires in COVID-19. Here immunoSEQ multiplex PCR was the method, and the copy in TCRdb shows in-frame clones only, minus some. This sample has roughly 190,000 clones; 86% occur once, and the top ten carry under 30%. What was sequenced was PBMCs or T cells enriched from blood (not recorded which). The receptors stem from a woman between 40 and 50 years old in a cohort exposed to, infected with or recovered from COVID-19 (not recorded which).

This clone appeared a single time. The junction departs from germline at one end; a sequencing error may be responsible. Here the CDR3 reads CASSHLDKARGVDF. The CDR3, as DNA: TGTGCCAGCAGCCACCTGGACAAGGCCCGGGGGGTGGATTTT. V usage is TRBV3-1 (or the pseudogene TRBV3-2) and J usage is TRBJ1-3, with D possibly being TRBD1 (5 bases). This CDR3 region has 14 residues. The germline V gene has CDR1 LGHDT and CDR2 YNNKEL (reference sequence).

This sequence joins TRBV7-9 and TRBJ1-3; no definite D call. The CDR3 runs to 17 residues. The germline V and J ends were trimmed by 5 bases and 0 bases, with 17 bases remaining between them. Germline V gene lookup returns CDR1 SEHNR and CDR2 FQNEAQ (reference sequence). The CDR3 DNA reads as TGTGCCAGCAGCCCCCGGGGAGCCCTGAGCTCTGGAAACACCATATATTTT. It translates to CASSPRGALSSGNTIYF.

Here the CDR3 reads CASSPLGGVGDNSPLHF. CDR3 in DNA: TGTGCCAGCAGCCCTCTGGGGGGTGTAGGTGATAATTCACCCCTCCACTTT. The chain recombines TRBV11-2 with TRBJ1-6; possibly TRBD1 for D (5 bases). This CDR3 is built from 17 residues. V lost 5 bases, J lost 5 bases, and 19 bases lay in between. The germline gives CDR1 SGHAT, CDR2 FQNNGV.

The V call is TRBV27, the J call TRBJ1-2; 9 nucleotides agree with TRBD1. V lost 6 bases, J lost 6 bases, and 5 bases stayed unmatched. The CDR3 runs 13 residues. The germline gives CDR1 MNHEY, CDR2 SMNVEV (reference sequence). CDR3 in DNA: TGTGCCAGCAGCCTGGGACAGGGAGATGGCTACACCTTC. Its translation is CASSLGQGDGYTF.

The V and J genes are TRBV15 and TRBJ2-2; D is possibly TRBD2 (5 bases). The CDR3 extends over 15 amino acids. The V gene's germline CDR1 is LNHNV and CDR2 YYDKDF (reference sequence). Trimming removed 0 bases at V and 4 bases at J, with 9 bases between. CDR3 amino acids: CATSRDLGITGELFF. DNA of the CDR3: TGTGCCACCAGCAGAGATCTCGGGATCACCGGGGAGCTGTTTTTT.

V gene TRBV3-1 (or the pseudogene TRBV3-2) combines with J gene TRBJ1-1; D is possibly TRBD1 (5 bases). V was clipped by 0 bases and J by 4 bases, with 9 bases between them. Germline loops: CDR1 LGHDT, CDR2 YNNKEL (reference sequence). The CDR3 runs 14 residues. The CDR3 region is CASSQEGRGTEAFF. The CDR3 DNA reads TGTGCCAGCAGCCAAGAAGGGAGGGGCACTGAAGCTTTCTTT.

This chain links TRBV13 with TRBJ1-3; D gene uncertain. Germline V gene sequence: CDR1 PRHDT, CDR2 FYEKMQ (reference sequence). The CDR3 loop spans 14 amino acids. V lost 1 base and J lost 5, with 9 bases in between. The CDR3 loop reads CASSLVGGRNTIYF. The CDR3 nucleotides are TGTGCCAGCAGCTTAGTAGGCGGGAGAAACACCATATATTTT.

Worth noting for this clone: A read error is the likely source, as a far larger clone sits one nucleotide away. Distinct nucleotide sequences in the sample also encode this CDR3. The gene calls are TRBV27 and TRBJ1-1, with D perhaps matching TRBD1 (5 bases). The CDR3 has 13 amino acids. Trimming removed 3 bases at V and 4 bases at J, with 9 bases between. CDR1 is MNHEY and CDR2 is SMNVEV in the germline V gene (reference sequence). In DNA, the CDR3 is TGTGCCAGCAGTTTGGGGGGGGGCACTGAAGCTTTCTTT. Protein sequence: CASSLGGGTEAFF.

This clone was counted once. The chain carries TRBV5-5 and TRBJ2-7; 10 bases line up with TRBD2. After removal of 3 bases from V and 3 bases from J, the junction contained 3 bases not matched to a gene. From germline, CDR1 is SGHKS and CDR2 YYEKEE (reference sequence). This CDR3 region has 14 residues. The CDR3 DNA sequence: TGTGCCAGCAGCTCGGGACTAGCGCTCTACGAGCAGTACTTC. Amino acid sequence: CASSSGLALYEQYF.

V and J are TRBV15 and TRBJ1-1; TRBD1 agrees at 10 bases. The CDR3 runs to 14 residues. CDR1 is LNHNV, CDR2 YYDKDF, per germline (reference sequence). V was pared by 5 bases and J by 6 bases, with 6 bases of the junction left unmatched. The CDR3 region is CATSPRQGAAEAFF. CDR3 coding DNA: TGTGCCACCAGCCCCCGACAGGGGGCCGCTGAAGCTTTCTTT. Full variable domain (remainder filled in from reference TRBV15 and TRBJ1-1): DAMVIQNPRYQVTQFGKPVTLSCSQTLNHNVMYWYQQKSSQAPKLLFHYYDKDFNNEADTPDNFQSRRPNTSFCFLDIRSPGLGDTAMYLCATSPRQGAAEAFFGQGTRLTVV.

The genes are TRBV5-6 and TRBJ1-1; D gene ambiguous. Trimming removed 2 bases from V and 1 base from J, with 9 bases in between. The CDR3 runs to 14 residues. The V gene's germline CDR1 is SGHDT and CDR2 YYEEEE. CDR3 DNA sequence: TGTGCCAGCAGCTTCCGGGGATGGAACACTGAAGCTTTCTTT. Amino acid sequence: CASSFRGWNTEAFF.

The gene calls are TRBV30 and TRBJ2-7; the match to TRBD1 covers 10 bases. With V trimmed by 0 bases and J by 7 bases, 12 bases remained unmatched. This CDR3 spans 16 amino acids. In germline, CDR1 is GTSNPN, CDR2 SVGIG (reference sequence). The CDR3 loop is CAWSVTGTGAGGEQYF. The CDR3, as DNA: TGTGCCTGGAGTGTAACGGGGACAGGGGCTGGGGGGGAGCAGTACTTC. Complete variable domain (other parts from reference TRBV30 and TRBJ2-7): SQTIHQWPATLVQPVGSPLSLECTVEGTSNPNLYWYRQAAGRGLQLLFYSVGIGQISSEVPQNLSASRPQDRQFILSSKKLLLSDSGFYLCAWSVTGTGAGGEQYFGPGTRLTVT.

The chain is built from TRBV10-3 and TRBJ1-1, with D possibly being TRBD1 (6 bases). The CDR3 spans 17 residues. V gave up 6 bases and J gave up 1 base, with 21 bases separating them. The germline V gene has CDR1 ENHRY and CDR2 SYGVKD. CDR3 sequence reads: CAISYRQVSRENTEAFF. The CDR3 nucleotides are TGTGCCATCAGCTACCGACAGGTTTCGCGCGAGAACACTGAAGCTTTCTTT.

This chain joins TRBV4-1 and TRBJ1-6, with a weak D call TRBD1 (5 bases). The CDR3 spans 14 residues. CDR1 and CDR2 from the germline V gene are MGHRA and YSYEKL. V shed 4 bases and J shed 6 bases, with 10 bases lying between them. As DNA, the CDR3 is TGCGCCAGCAGCCCCACAGGTAGTAATTCACCCCTCCACTTT. It is translated as CASSPTGSNSPLHF.

The CDR3 DNA sequence: TGTGCCAGCAGCCCGACAGGGACTTATAGCAATCAGCCCCAGCATTTT. Its translation is CASSPTGTYSNQPQHF. This chain links TRBV6-2 or TRBV6-3 with TRBJ1-5; TRBD1 matches 7 bases. From germline, CDR1 is MNHEY and CDR2 SVGEGT. This CDR3 spans 16 amino acids. The V gene end was trimmed by 6 bases and the J gene end by 0 bases; junction bases not matched to a gene: 8.

V usage is TRBV15 and J usage is TRBJ2-1, with 10 bases identical to TRBD2. The V segment lost 5 bases and the J segment 4 bases; nucleotides outside the gene matches: 11. The CDR3 covers 17 residues. Looked up from germline, CDR1 is LNHNV and CDR2 is YYDKDF (reference sequence). In DNA, the CDR3 is TGTGCCACCAGCGAAATAGAAGCGGGGGGGCCTTACAATGAGCAGTTCTTC. This encodes CATSEIEAGGPYNEQFF. The variable domain in full, with the rest retrieved from reference TRBV15 and TRBJ2-1, is DAMVIQNPRYQVTQFGKPVTLSCSQTLNHNVMYWYQQKSSQAPKLLFHYYDKDFNNEADTPDNFQSRRPNTSFCFLDIRSPGLGDTAMYLCATSEIEAGGPYNEQFFGPGTRLTVL.

This clone was picked up one time. The genes are TRBV28 and TRBJ1-3, with unresolved D. The germline V gene has CDR1 MDHEN and CDR2 SYDVKM. This CDR3 comprises 17 residues. Trimming took off 5 bases at V and 1 base at J, with 18 bases between the two ends. The CDR3 nucleotides read TGTGCCAGCAGTACGATTAGGGAGGGCTCGTCTGGAAACACCATATATTTT. It yields the protein CASSTIREGSSGNTIYF.

The chain carries TRBV19 and TRBJ2-1, with TRBD2 matching over 7 bases. With V trimmed by 8 bases and J by 5 bases, 12 bases remained unmatched. Germline CDR1 and CDR2: LNHDA and SQIVND (reference sequence). This CDR3 is built from 15 residues. Here the CDR3 DNA reads TGTGCCAGTTCGGTCCGGACTAGTTTGAACAATGAGCAGTTCTTC. It specifies CASSVRTSLNNEQFF.

The V and J genes are TRBV5-5 and TRBJ2-7; TRBD1 matches 11 bases. Germline CDR1 SGHKS, CDR2 YYEKEE (reference sequence). The ends lost 6 bases at V and 7 bases at J; junction bases unmatched: 15. The CDR3 has 16 residues. The chain's CDR3 is CASNEPGTGGRGEQYF. The CDR3 region has the DNA TGTGCCAGCAACGAACCCGGGACAGGGGGAAGAGGGGAGCAGTACTTC.

The chain is built from TRBV19 and TRBJ1-1, with 7 bases that match TRBD1. Trimming took 3 bases from V and 1 from J; bases not matched to a gene: 5. Looked up from germline, CDR1 is LNHDA and CDR2 is SQIVND (reference sequence). The CDR3 has 15 amino acids. The DNA for the CDR3 is TGTGCCAGTAGTATTATACAGGGGAGGAACACTGAAGCTTTCTTT. Amino acids: CASSIIQGRNTEAFF.